This TCR beta chain stems from a study of T cells in Graves' hyperthyroidism and ophthalmopathy (dated by TCRdb to the late 2010s). Background for the entire study: Peripheral blood samples were taken at the time of initial diagnosis, prior to any treatment. A discovery cohort of roughly 96 patients, approximately 45 with Graves' ophthalmopathy and approximately 57 with stable Graves' hyperthyroidism, was used to find distinguishing TCR V-J signatures. An independent validation cohort of under 20 hyperthyroidism patients and over 15 patients who later progressed to ophthalmopathy tested prospective prediction of ophthalmopathy. The approximately 98 discovery patients were randomly divided into training and test sets at a 7:3 ratio. In addition, the study compared T-cell repertoires in thyroid tissue and in blood from 6 or 7 Graves' hyperthyroidism patients. Following sampling, methimazole starting at 30 mg daily was given to hyperthyroidism patients, and high-dose intravenous methylprednisolone was given to ophthalmopathy patients. The paper reports TCR Vbeta CDR3 sequencing of approximately 140 peripheral blood samples: approximately 43 ophthalmopathy, around 80 hyperthyroidism and 17 progressor patients.

Overall results and qualifications from the work: In cross-validation, a model built on a 13 V-J signature told ophthalmopathy apart from stable hyperthyroidism with 87.88% sensitivity and about 81% specificity, and in testing the same model reached 80%/75%. Most expanded thyroid clonotypes (frequency above 0.001) were also detected in blood, a finding suggesting that blood repertoires may reflect thyroid immune responses. Sample size was not statistically predetermined, and investigators were not blinded to group allocation. In validation, the model predicted progression to ophthalmopathy a median of about 6.5 months before onset, with approximately 68% sensitivity and 72.22% specificity.

Trimming takes 4 bases off V and 6 bases off J; junction bases not matched to a gene: 12. The CDR3 goes from the cysteine to the phenylalanine over 15 residues. The CDR3 DNA has 45 bases and is translated from base 1. Looking up the germline V gene yields CDR1 MNHEY and CDR2 SVGAGI. Ophthalmopathy patients had moderately to severely active disease, Clinical Activity Score of at least 3, NOSPECS grade of at least 4, and duration under 3 months. Patients with uncontrolled infections, other autoimmune diseases, pregnancy or lactation were excluded. Clinical symptoms, serum thyroxine and TRAb, thyroid ultrasound, and orbital computed tomography formed the basis for the diagnoses. PBMCs were isolated from 10 ml of fresh peripheral blood by Ficoll-Paque density gradient centrifugation. Total RNA was extracted with Trizol reagent, and quality was checked on an Agilent 2100 Bioanalyzer. The TCR beta CDR3 regions were amplified from the RNA transcripts. For the first round of RT-PCR on the TCR CDR3, the HTBI primer set was used together with the Qiagen OneStep RT-PCR kit. A second multiplex PCR round built the libraries, followed by size selection and purification. Libraries were sequenced paired-end with 100 bp reads on an Illumina HiSeq2000. Concerning the study's data processing: SOAPnuke was used to process the raw data, with reads discarded if the reads contained adapters or uncalled bases, had a mean Phred below 15, or lacked an exact constant-primer or identifier match. COPE v1.2.5 was used to merge high-quality paired reads, and clonotypes were defined as unique nucleotide sequences. Clonotypes were aligned to IMGT TRBV, TRBD and TRBJ reference segments using MiTCR v1.1. The analysis included only V-J combinations with a frequency above 0.0001, which together covered 99% to 99.2% of the repertoires. The TCS score was defined as the ratio of F50 (clonal expansion) to E x V (chaos), calculated using BLOSUM62-based TCRdist between CDR3 peptides within each V-J. Welch's t-statistics and random forest reduced 450 to 600 V-J features to 10 to 15, which were used in a naive Bayes classifier (R e1071). The public reads were quality trimmed at Q25 with fastp and then assembled into clones with MiXCR by TCRdb, keeping productive beta chains. Duplicate CDR3 protein sequences are folded into a single record with the most common DNA and genes. The V and J calls and clone size come from TCRdb's table, not from the authors' own analysis. This sample lists hundreds of thousands of distinct CDR3 sequences; around a quarter were detected once. The top ten constitute about 11% of the sample.

In the case of this clonotype: Its binding antigen is unknown. Base qualities were left out, and no much larger clone turns up one base away.

This clonotype was sampled from a woman in her twenties or thirties with Graves' ophthalmopathy. The sample comprised blood. The receptor chain draws on TRBV6-5 and TRBJ2-7; 7 of the junction bases match TRBD2. The sequenced DNA is TGTGCCAGCAGTTTGAGCCTGGCGGGAGCTCGCGAGCAGTACTTC. This gives the protein CASSLSLAGAREQYF.